This TCR beta chain was identified in a study of cytomegalovirus exposure and HLA in healthy donors (dated by TCRdb to about 2017). Describing the broader study: According to a later analysis, the 100 to 150 validation repertoires were produced on the same platform as the 666 repertoires of the first cohort. The study was designed to test whether signatures of past pathogen exposure could be identified by cataloging public T cell receptors. In addition to the first cohort of approximately 650 subjects, a separate validation cohort of approximately 110 different subjects was used. To predict cytomegalovirus infection status, the study brought together high-throughput TCR immunosequencing, statistical association of individual TCRs with disease status, and machine learning.

Broad study findings and their caveats: In the study, 164 TCR beta chains were listed as associated with cytomegalovirus. In vitro tests confirmed that three of the cytomegalovirus-associated TCR beta chains recognize cytomegalovirus antigens. Of the cluster scores, 90% to 95% were above 0 in a later analysis, which found that TCRs clustered in the first cohort also tended to co-occur in the 120 or so validation repertoires. It was suggested by the authors that the approach could potentially be generalized to other disease states and immunological phenotypes. Across donors, most TCR sequences were observed very rarely, whereas some public TCRs were present in many individuals. In both the original and validation cohorts, the classifier was reported to diagnose cytomegalovirus status with high specificity and sensitivity. A later analysis lacked HLA typing for the validation cohort, so it scored co-occurrence in that cohort across all 130 or so repertoires.

Donors formed part of the validation cohort, which comprised 120 subjects and was distinct from the first cohort of 690 or so subjects. The receptor library was made with the immunoSEQ multiplex PCR assay. As for the authors' bioinformatics: To diagnose cytomegalovirus status from the catalog of TCR beta chain sequences, a statistical classification framework was built. Entries here come from immuneACCESS through TCRdb and include only in-frame sequences with V and J called. Some clones fail to appear in such tables; in the studies checked, an unresolved V gene covers under half of the shortfall, and the cause of the remainder is unknown. The V and J calls and clone size are taken from that table; D and trimming were inferred from the DNA. Within this sample are some 110,000 clones, with 86% of them counted one time only. The ten biggest clones cover roughly 5.3% of the sample. A note on this clone: Its antigen specificity is not known. Base qualities are not at hand, and no much larger clone is one base apart.

Sequencing was done on a sample of PBMCs. This clonotype originated in a man between 18 and 29 years old in good health and CMV-seronegative.

The DNA sequence follows: TGCGCCAGCAGCCAAGTCCGCGGGGAAAGCAGTTATGGCTACACCTTC. It codes for CASSQVRGESSYGYTF. The rearranged segments are TRBV4-1 and TRBJ1-2; the D gene is not confidently resolved. The CDR3 spans 16 residues, from the cysteine through the phenylalanine. Solely the CDR3 DNA is kept, with 48 bases framed from the first base. The junction carries 17 bases between V and J, which are trimmed by 1 base and 5 bases respectively. The germline V gene yields MGHRA for CDR1 and YSYEKL for CDR2.